Listed below are T cell receptor beta chains from one sample, sequenced in a study of T cell responses to AZD1222 COVID-19 vaccine. Only in-frame clones appear in the TCRdb table, and some are missing; sequencing was by immunoSEQ multiplex PCR. The sample lists 80,000 or so clones, about nine tenths occurring once. Sequences were derived from peripheral blood, sampled on day 0 of MenACWY control vaccination. These receptors were obtained from an adult in good health. Both conserved end residues are part of each CDR3.

TRBJ1-6	TRBV19	CASMGHRGSSYNSPLHF
TRBJ1-1	TRBV11-1	CASRLIMNTEAFF
TRBJ1-5	TRBV28	CASSSAGQGGVQPQHF
TRBJ2-1	TRBV24-1	CATSPQASPNEQFF
TRBJ1-5	TRBV28	CASTPGGKTNQPQHF
TRBJ2-6	TRBV7-3	CASSMTGSWANVLTF
TRBJ1-2	TRBV27	CASSQRGAGYTF
TRBJ1-1	TRBV7-2	CASGQYTEAFF
TRBJ2-7	TRBV7-2	CASTPGLGAGFDEQYF
TRBJ1-1	TRBV19	CASSIFRTRVITRDTEAFF
TRBJ1-5	TRBV2	CASSPDRRNQPQHF
TRBJ1-1	TRBV7-9	CASSFYGAWAFF
TRBJ1-2	TRBV4-1	CASSHQYVYGYTF
TRBJ2-7	TRBV30	CAWSVQGRARNEQYF